The 6 T cell receptor beta chains presented below share a single source sample, sequenced in a study of blood T cell repertoires in COVID-19. Produced via immunoSEQ multiplex PCR; TCRdb's table is partial and in-frame only. The sample lists about 160,000 clones, 80% to 90% occurring once. Specimen: peripheral blood. These receptors were taken from a woman in her seventies with COVID-19, enrolled during active disease.

This chain links TRBV28 with TRBJ1-5, with 7 bases lining up with TRBD1. Trimming at V came to 6 bases and at J to 7 bases, leaving 12 bases not matched to a gene. Germline CDR1 is MDHEN and CDR2 is SYDVKM. The CDR3 runs 15 residues. This chain's CDR3 is CASSTGQKYNQPQHF. Written as DNA, the CDR3 is TGTGCCAGCAGCACGGGACAGAAGTATAACCAGCCCCAGCATTTT.

The chain employs TRBV29-1 and TRBJ1-1; no definite D call. The CDR3 runs to 12 residues. Germline loops: CDR1 SQVTM, CDR2 ANQGSEA. V was trimmed by 7 bases and J by 1 base, leaving 10 bases between them. CDR3 DNA: TGCAGCGCCCACTATCAGAACACTGAAGCTTTCTTT. Translated: CSAHYQNTEAFF. The whole variable domain, remainder taken from reference TRBV29-1 and TRBJ1-1, is SAVISQKPSRDICQRGTSLTIQCQVDSQVTMMFWYRQQPGQSLTLIATANQGSEATYESGFVIDKFPISRPNLTFSTLTVSNMSPEDSSIYLCSAHYQNTEAFFGQGTRLTVV.

This clone has a handful of counts. This chain connects TRBV2 to TRBJ1-1; D perhaps matches TRBD1 (6 bases). CDR3 length: 14 amino acids. Germline-derived CDR1 and CDR2 are SNHLY and FYNNEI. The V end was cut by 11 bases, the J end by 1 base, with 17 bases between. The CDR3 reads CAGTQGSGNTEAFF. The CDR3, as DNA: TGTGCCGGGACACAGGGCTCCGGGAACACTGAAGCTTTCTTT.

This clone was detected only once. The rearrangement uses TRBV18 and TRBJ2-7; 11 nucleotides line up with TRBD2. The V and J ends lost 3 bases and 2 bases, in that order; junction bases with no gene match: 6. CDR1 and CDR2 from the germline V gene are KGHSH and LQKENI. This CDR3 is built from 16 residues. The DNA for the CDR3 is TGTGCCAGCTCACCTTCTACTAGCGGGGGTACCTACGAGCAGTACTTC. Translating gives CASSPSTSGGTYEQYF.

The sample holds one count of this clone. J is TRBJ2-7 and V is TRBV7-9, with 9 bases matching TRBD1. The CDR3 has 17 amino acids. The V gene's germline CDR1 is SEHNR and CDR2 FQNEAQ (reference sequence). After removal of 2 bases from V and 5 bases from J, the junction contained 13 bases not matched to a gene. The CDR3 is CASSLFRDRVSLDEQYF. The CDR3 nucleotides are TGTGCCAGCAGCTTATTCCGGGACAGGGTTTCGTTAGACGAGCAGTACTTC.

The rearrangement links TRBV6-2 or TRBV6-3 to TRBJ2-3, with D possibly matching TRBD2 (5 bases). CDR1 and CDR2 (germline): MNHEY, SVGEGT. This CDR3 comprises 12 residues. Deletions cut 4 bases from V and 14 bases from J, with 16 bases between. In DNA form, the CDR3 reads TGTGCCAGCAGTTCAAGGGAGTCAAATCTGTATTTT. It translates to CASSSRESNLYF.